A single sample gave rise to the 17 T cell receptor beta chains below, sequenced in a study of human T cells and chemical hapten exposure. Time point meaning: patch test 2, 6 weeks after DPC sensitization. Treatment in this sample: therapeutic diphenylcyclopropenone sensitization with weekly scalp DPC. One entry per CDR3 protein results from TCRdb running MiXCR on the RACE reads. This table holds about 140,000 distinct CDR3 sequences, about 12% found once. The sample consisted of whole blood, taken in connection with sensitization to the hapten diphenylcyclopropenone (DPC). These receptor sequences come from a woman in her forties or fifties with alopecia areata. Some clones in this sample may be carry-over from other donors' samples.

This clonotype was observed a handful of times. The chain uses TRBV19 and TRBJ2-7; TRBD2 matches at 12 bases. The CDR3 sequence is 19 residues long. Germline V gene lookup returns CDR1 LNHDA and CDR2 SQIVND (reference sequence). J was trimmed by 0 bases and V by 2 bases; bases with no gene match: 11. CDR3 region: CASSISGPGLAGSSYEQYF. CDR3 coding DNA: TGTGCCAGTAGTATAAGTGGTCCCGGACTAGCGGGAAGCTCCTACGAGCAGTACTTC.

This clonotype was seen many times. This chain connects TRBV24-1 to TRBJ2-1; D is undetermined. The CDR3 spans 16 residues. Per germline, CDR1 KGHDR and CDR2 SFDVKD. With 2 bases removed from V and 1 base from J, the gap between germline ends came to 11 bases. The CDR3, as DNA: TGTGCCACCAGTGATTCGCCCCCAGAGTCCTACAATGAGCAGTTCTTC. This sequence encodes CATSDSPPESYNEQFF.

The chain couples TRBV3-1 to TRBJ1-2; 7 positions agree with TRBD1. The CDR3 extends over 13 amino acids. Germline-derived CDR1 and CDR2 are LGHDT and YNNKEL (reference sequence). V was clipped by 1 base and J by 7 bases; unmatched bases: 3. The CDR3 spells CASSQVKGAGYTF. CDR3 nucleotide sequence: TGTGCCAGCAGCCAAGTTAAGGGGGCTGGCTACACCTTC.

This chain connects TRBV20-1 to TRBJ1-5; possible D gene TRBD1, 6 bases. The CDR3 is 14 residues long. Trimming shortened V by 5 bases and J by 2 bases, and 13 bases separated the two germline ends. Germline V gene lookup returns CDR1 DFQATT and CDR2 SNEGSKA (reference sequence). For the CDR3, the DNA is TGCAGTGCTTCAGGGGAAGGAGGCAATCAGCCCCAGCATTTT. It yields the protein CSASGEGGNQPQHF.

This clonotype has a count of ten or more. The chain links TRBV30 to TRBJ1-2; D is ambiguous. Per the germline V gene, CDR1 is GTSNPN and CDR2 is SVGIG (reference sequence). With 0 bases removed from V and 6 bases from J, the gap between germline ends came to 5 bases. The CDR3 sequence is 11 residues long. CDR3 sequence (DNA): TGTGCCTGGAGTGTACAGCATGGCTACACCTTC. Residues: CAWSVQHGYTF.

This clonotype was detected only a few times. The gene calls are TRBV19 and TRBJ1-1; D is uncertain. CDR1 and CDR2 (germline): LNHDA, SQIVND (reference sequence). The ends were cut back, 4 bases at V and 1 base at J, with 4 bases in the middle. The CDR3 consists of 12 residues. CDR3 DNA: TGTGCCAGTAGTAGTCAGAACACTGAAGCTTTCTTT. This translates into CASSSQNTEAFF.

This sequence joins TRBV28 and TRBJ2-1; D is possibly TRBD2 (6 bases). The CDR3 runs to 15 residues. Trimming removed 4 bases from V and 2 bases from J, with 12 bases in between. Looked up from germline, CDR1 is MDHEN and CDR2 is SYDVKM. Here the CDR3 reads CASSSSSVTYNEQFF. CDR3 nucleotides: TGTGCCAGCAGTTCGTCTAGCGTAACCTACAATGAGCAGTTCTTC. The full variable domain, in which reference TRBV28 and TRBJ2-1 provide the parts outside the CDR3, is DVKVTQSSRYLVKRTGEKVFLECVQDMDHENMFWYRQDPGLGLRLIYFSYDVKMKEKGDIPEGYSVSREKKERFSLILESASTNQTSMYLCASSSSSVTYNEQFFGPGTRLTVL.

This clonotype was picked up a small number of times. This CDR3 reads CASTRSASGIDEQFF. As DNA, the CDR3 is TGTGCCAGCACCCGTTCGGCTAGCGGGATCGATGAGCAGTTCTTC. The V gene is TRBV9, the J gene TRBJ2-1, with 9 bases identical to TRBD2. The germline V gene has CDR1 SGDLS and CDR2 YYNGEE. With V trimmed by 6 bases and J by 8 bases, 12 bases remained unmatched. This CDR3 contains 15 residues.

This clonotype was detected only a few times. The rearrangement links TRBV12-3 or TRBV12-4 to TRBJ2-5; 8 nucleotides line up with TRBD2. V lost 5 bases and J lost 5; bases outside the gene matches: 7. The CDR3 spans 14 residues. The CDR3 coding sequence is TGTGCCAGCAGTGGAGGCGGGGGGCACGAGACCCAGTACTTC. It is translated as CASSGGGGHETQYF.

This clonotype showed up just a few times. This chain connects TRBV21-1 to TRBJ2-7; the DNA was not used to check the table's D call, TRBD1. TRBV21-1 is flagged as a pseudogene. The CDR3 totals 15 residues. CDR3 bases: TGTGCCAGCAGCCCCCCAGGGGTGCCCTCCTGCGAGCAGTACTTC. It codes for CASSPPGVPSCEQYF.

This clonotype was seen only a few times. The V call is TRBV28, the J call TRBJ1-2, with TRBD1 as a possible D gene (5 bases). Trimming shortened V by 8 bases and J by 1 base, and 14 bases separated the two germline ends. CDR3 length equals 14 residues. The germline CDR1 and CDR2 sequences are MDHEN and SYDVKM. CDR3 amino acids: CASVTGPHNYGYTF. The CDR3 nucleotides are TGTGCCAGCGTCACAGGACCCCATAACTATGGCTACACCTTC.

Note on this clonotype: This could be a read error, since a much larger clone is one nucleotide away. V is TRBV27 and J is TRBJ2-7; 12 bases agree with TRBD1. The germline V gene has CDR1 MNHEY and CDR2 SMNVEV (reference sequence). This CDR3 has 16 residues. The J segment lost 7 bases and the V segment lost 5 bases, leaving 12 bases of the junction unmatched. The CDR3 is CASSGDRGRLGGEQYF. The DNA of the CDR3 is TGTGCCAGCAGTGGGGACAGGGGGCGACTAGGAGGTGAGCAGTACTTC.

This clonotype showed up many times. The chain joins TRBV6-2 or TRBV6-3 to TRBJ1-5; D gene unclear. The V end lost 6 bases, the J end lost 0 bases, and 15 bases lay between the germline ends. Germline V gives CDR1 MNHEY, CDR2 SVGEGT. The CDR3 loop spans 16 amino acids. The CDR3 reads CASSDGYRGSNQPQHF. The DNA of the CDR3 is TGTGCCAGCAGCGACGGTTACCGGGGTAGCAATCAGCCCCAGCATTTT.

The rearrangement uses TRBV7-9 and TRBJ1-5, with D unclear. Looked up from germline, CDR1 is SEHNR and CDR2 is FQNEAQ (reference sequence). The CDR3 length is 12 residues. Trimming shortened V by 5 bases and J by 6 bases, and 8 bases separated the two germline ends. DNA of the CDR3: TGTGCCAGCAGCGTCGGAATTCAGCCCCAGCATTTT. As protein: CASSVGIQPQHF.

CDR3 DNA: TGTGCCAGCAGCCCAGGCCCCGGGACTAGCGGGCTTTACGAGCAGTACTTC. Amino acid sequence: CASSPGPGTSGLYEQYF. This chain links TRBV7-2 with TRBJ2-7; 12 bases match TRBD2. Germline V gives CDR1 SGHTA, CDR2 FQGNSA. J lost 4 bases, V lost 5 bases, and 12 bases had no gene match. This CDR3 spans 17 amino acids.

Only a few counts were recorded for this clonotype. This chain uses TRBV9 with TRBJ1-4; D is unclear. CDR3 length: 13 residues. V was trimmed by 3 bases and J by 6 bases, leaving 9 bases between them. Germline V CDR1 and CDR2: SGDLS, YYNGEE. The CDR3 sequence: CASSGPAYEKLFF. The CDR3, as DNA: TGTGCCAGCAGCGGCCCCGCCTATGAAAAACTGTTTTTT.

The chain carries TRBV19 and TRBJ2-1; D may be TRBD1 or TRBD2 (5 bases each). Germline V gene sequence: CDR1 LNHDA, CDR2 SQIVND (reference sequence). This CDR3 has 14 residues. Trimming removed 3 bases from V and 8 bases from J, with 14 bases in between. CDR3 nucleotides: TGTGCCAGTAGTATCGGGGCCGGCACCGATGAGCAGTTCTTC. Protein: CASSIGAGTDEQFF.